This T cell receptor beta chain was captured by sequencing in a study of brain T cells in children with intractable seizures. Study results and caveats: Absence of clones before surgery may stem from lower sequencing depth. Viral specificity was inferred only from CDR3 similarity; HCMV serostatus was unknown.

The assay was immunoSEQ multiplex PCR, and TCRdb's table has in-frame clones only and misses some. Counted here are 300,000 to 400,000 clones, over 90% occurring once; the ten biggest clones make up 5.7%. Time point denoted: blood from clinic visit 5 months post-surgery; TSC patient then seizure free. The germline gives CDR1 SQVTM, CDR2 ANQGSEA. V lost 5 bases, J lost 5 bases, and 10 bases stayed unmatched. The CDR3 is 14 amino acids. Turning to this clone: No antigen is known for it.

The receptor was isolated from a boy under two years old with tuberous sclerosis and intractable seizures. The rearrangement links TRBV29-1 to TRBJ2-5, with TRBD2 matching over 8 bases. The sequences come from peripheral blood, collected less than 6 months after surgery. The CDR3 protein is CSVTSGGRWETQYF. CDR3 nucleotides: TGCAGCGTTACCTCGGGGGGGCGCTGGGAGACCCAGTACTTC.